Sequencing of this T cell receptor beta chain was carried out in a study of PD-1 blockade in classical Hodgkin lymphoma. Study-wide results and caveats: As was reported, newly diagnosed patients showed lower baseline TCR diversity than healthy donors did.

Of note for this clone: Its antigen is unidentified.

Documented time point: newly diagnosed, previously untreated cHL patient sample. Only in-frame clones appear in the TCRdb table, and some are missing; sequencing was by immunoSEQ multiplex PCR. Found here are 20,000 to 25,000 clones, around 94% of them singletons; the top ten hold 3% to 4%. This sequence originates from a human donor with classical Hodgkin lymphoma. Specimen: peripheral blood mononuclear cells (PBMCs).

The CDR3 DNA reads TGTGCCAGCAGTTTCTACTATGACAGGGTCTTAAACAATGAGCAGTTCTTC. This sequence encodes CASSFYYDRVLNNEQFF. This chain links TRBV28 with TRBJ2-1; 7 bases fit TRBD1. The CDR3 runs to 17 residues. V trimming: 3 bases; J trimming: 5 bases; junction bases outside the gene matches: 13. CDR1 and CDR2 from the germline V gene are MDHEN and SYDVKM.